The clone carrying this TCR beta chain appeared a single time. The sample originates from a study of blood T cell repertoires in COVID-19. Some clones are missing from TCRdb's copy, which holds only in-frame ones; the method was immunoSEQ multiplex PCR. Of around 210,000 clones in the sample, less than 85% were seen once. Germline V gene lookup returns CDR1 MNHNY and CDR2 SVGAGI (reference sequence). The V gene lost 6 bases and the J gene lost 0 bases, with 11 bases spanning the gap. The CDR3 covers 14 residues. The rearrangement links TRBV6-6 to TRBJ1-1; TRBD1 is a possible D gene (6 bases). The receptor was derived from a woman in her 70s with acute or convalescent COVID-19. Material: peripheral blood. CDR3 sequence: CASRGGEVNTEAFF. Written as DNA, the CDR3 is TGTGCCAGCAGAGGGGGGGAGGTGAACACTGAAGCTTTCTTT.